Sequencing of this TCR beta chain was carried out in a study of blood T cell repertoires in COVID-19. In the study overall: Sites across the United States, Italy and Spain contributed samples from acute and convalescent COVID-19. PBMCs, B-cell-depleted T cells, or T cells were the source of the cDNA or gDNA that made up the material.

Germline CDR1 reads MNHEY; CDR2 reads SVGEGT. The CDR3 is made up of 14 amino acids. V was cut by 0 bases and J by 15 bases, with 18 bases left in between. In the source study's methods: Estimates of nucleated cell counts were drawn from the amplification of reference gene primers. Measured with immunoSEQ multiplex PCR; TCRdb has only the in-frame clones, and not every one. V and J calls and clone size come straight from that table; D and trimming were deduced from the DNA. The sample has roughly 170,000 clones, about 86% seen once. Sequencing was performed on peripheral blood. The TCR was taken from an older man with active or convalescent COVID-19. V gene TRBV6-2 or TRBV6-3 combines with J gene TRBJ2-1, with D possibly matching TRBD1 (7 bases). CDR3 region: CASSYSSGGGESFF. The CDR3 region has the DNA TGTGCCAGCAGTTACTCGAGCGGAGGGGGCGAATCGTTCTTC.